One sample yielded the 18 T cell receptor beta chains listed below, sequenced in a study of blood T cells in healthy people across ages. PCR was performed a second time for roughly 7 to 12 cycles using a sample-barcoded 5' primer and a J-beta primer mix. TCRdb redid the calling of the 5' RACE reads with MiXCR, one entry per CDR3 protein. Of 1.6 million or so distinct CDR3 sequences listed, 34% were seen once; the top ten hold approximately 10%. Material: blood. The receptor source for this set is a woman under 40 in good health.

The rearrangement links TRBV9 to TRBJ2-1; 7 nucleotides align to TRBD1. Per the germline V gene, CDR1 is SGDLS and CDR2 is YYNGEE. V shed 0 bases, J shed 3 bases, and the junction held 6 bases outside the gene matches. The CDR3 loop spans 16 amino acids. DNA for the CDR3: TGTGCCAGCAGCGTAGAACTGCAGGGGGTCTACAATGAGCAGTTCTTC. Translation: CASSVELQGVYNEQFF.

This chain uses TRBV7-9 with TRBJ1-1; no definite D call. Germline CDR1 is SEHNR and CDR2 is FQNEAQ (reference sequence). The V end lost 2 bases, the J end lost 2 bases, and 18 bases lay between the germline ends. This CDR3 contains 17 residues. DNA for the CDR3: TGTGCCAGCAGCTTACCCTCGCGGGTGGGTCCAAACACTGAAGCTTTCTTT. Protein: CASSLPSRVGPNTEAFF. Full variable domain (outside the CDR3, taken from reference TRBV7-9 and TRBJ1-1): DTGVSQNPRHKITKRGQNVTFRCDPISEHNRLYWYRQTLGQGPEFLTYFQNEAQLEKSRLLSDRFSAERPKGSFSTLEIQRTEQGDSAMYLCASSLPSRVGPNTEAFFGQGTRLTVV.

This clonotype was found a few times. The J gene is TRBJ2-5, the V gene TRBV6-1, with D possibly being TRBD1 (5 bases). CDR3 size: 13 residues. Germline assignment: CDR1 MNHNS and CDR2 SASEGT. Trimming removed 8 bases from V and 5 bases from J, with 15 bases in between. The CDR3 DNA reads TGTGCCAGCTTTTTAGGGGTCCGGGAGACCCAGTACTTC. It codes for CASFLGVRETQYF.

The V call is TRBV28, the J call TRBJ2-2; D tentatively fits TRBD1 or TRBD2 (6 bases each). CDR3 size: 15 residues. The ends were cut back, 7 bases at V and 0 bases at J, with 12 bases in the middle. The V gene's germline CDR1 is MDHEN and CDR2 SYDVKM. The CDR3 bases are TGTGCCAGCACGCGGGACAAACCGAACACCGGGGAGCTGTTTTTT. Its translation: CASTRDKPNTGELFF.

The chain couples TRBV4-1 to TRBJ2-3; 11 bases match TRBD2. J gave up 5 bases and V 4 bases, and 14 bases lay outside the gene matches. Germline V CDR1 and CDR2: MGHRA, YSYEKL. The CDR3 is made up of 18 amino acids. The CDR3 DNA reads TGCGCCAGCAGCCTCAGGGGGCTAGCGGGGGGTATAGTAGATACGCAGTATTTT. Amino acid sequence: CASSLRGLAGGIVDTQYF.

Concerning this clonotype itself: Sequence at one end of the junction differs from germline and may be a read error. The CDR3 reads CASSCQATQYF. The CDR3 DNA reads TGTGCCAGCAGCTGCCAAGCGACCCAGTACTTC. V is TRBV11-2 and J is TRBJ2-5; no clear D. The germline V gene has CDR1 SGHAT and CDR2 FQNNGV. The CDR3 is made up of 11 amino acids.

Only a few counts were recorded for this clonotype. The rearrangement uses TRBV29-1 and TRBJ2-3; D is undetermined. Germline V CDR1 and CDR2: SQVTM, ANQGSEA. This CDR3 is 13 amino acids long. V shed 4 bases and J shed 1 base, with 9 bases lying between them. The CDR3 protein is CSVAREGTDTQYF. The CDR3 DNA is TGCAGCGTTGCTAGGGAAGGCACAGATACGCAGTATTTT.

CDR3 protein: CSAQPSTDTQYF. CDR3 nucleotide sequence: TGCAGTGCCCAACCCAGCACAGATACGCAGTATTTT. The chain links TRBV20-1 to TRBJ2-3; no clear D gene. The CDR3 sequence is 12 residues long. Germline V gene lookup returns CDR1 DFQATT and CDR2 SNEGSKA (reference sequence). V lost 6 bases to trimming and J lost 0 bases, with 7 bases between them.

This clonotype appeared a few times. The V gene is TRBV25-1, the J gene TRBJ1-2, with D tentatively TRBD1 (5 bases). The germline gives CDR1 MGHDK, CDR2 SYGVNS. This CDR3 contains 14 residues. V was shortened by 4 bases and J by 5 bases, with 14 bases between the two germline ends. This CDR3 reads CASSGDHLLYGYTF. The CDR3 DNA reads TGTGCCAGCAGTGGGGACCACTTACTGTATGGCTACACCTTC.

The CDR3 reads CSASQVGEQYF. CDR3 sequence (DNA): TGCAGCGCATCACAGGTGGGCGAGCAGTACTTC. V usage is TRBV29-1 and J usage is TRBJ2-7, with D perhaps matching TRBD1 (5 bases). Deletions cut 7 bases from V and 6 bases from J, with 13 bases between. This CDR3 is 11 amino acids long. Per the germline V gene, CDR1 is SQVTM and CDR2 is ANQGSEA.

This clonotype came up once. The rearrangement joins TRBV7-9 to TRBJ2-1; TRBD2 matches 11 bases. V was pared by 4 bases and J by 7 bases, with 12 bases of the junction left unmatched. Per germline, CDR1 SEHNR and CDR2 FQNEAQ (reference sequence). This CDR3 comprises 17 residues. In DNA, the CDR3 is TGTGCCAGCAGCTCGCCGAGGGCTAGCGGGGGGATGAATGAGCAGTTCTTC. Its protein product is CASSSPRASGGMNEQFF.

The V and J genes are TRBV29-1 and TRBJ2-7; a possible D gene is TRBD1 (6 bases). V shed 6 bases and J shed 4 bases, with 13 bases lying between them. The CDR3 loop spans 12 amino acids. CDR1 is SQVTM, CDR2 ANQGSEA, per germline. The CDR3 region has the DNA TGCAGCGTGAAGGGTAGGGGGTACGAGCAGTACTTC. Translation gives CSVKGRGYEQYF.

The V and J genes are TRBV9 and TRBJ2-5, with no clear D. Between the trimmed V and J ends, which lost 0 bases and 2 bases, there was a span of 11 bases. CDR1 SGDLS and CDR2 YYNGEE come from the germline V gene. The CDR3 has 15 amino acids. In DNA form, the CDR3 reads TGTGCCAGCAGCGTAGGCGGCAGGACGCAAGAGACCCAGTACTTC. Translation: CASSVGGRTQETQYF.

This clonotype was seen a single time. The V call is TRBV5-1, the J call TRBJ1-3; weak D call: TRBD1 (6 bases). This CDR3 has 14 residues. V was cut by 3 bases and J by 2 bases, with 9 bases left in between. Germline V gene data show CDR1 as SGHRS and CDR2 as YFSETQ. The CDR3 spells CASSSAGAGNTIYF. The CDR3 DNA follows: TGCGCCAGCAGCTCCGCAGGGGCTGGAAACACCATATATTTT.

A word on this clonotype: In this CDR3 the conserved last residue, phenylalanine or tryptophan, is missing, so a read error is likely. CDR3 nucleotide sequence: TGTGCCAGCACCGAAACCGTAGCGGGAGAGGGCACAGATACGCAGTATTGT. Amino acid sequence: CASTETVAGEGTDTQYC. The chain joins TRBV7-6 to TRBJ2-3, with 9 bases that match TRBD2. This CDR3 is 17 amino acids long. Germline V gene lookup returns CDR1 SGHVS and CDR2 FNYEAQ. V lost 7 bases, J lost 1 base, and 12 bases stayed unmatched.

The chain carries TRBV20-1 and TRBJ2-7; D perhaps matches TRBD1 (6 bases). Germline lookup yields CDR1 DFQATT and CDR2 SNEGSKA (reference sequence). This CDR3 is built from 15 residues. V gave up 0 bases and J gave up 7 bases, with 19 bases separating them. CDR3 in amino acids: CSARDAPVGAGEQYF. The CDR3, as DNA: TGCAGTGCTAGAGATGCTCCCGTGGGGGCAGGGGAGCAGTACTTC.

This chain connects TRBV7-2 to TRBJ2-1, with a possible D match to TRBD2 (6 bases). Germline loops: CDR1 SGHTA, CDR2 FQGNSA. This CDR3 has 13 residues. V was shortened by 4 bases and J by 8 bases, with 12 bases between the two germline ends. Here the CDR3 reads CASSSPRGYEQFF. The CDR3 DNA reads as TGTGCCAGCAGCTCCCCACGGGGGTATGAGCAGTTCTTC.

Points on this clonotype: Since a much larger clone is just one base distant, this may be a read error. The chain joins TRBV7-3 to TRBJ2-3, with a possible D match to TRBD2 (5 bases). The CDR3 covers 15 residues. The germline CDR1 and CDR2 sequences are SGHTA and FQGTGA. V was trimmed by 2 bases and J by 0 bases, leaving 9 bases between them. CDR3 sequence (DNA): TGTGCCAGCAGCTTATGCTCGGGGAGCACAGATACGCAGTATTTT. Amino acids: CASSLCSGSTDTQYF.